Included here is one T cell receptor beta chain sequence, with context. Its specificity is unknown. The data were taken from a study of shared clonotypes between healthy human individuals. Notes on the study in general: Sampling covered nothing but blood. Tissue TCR repertoires likely differ from those found in blood.

Produced via immunoSEQ multiplex PCR; TCRdb's table is partial and in-frame only. The sample shows 1.6 million or so clones, roughly 96% of them seen only once. Adults of Caucasian background living in Nashville, Tennessee made up all donors. Material: naive CD4+ T cells sorted from blood. Stated subset: CD45RA+ positively selected. This TCR came from a man aged 25 to 40 in good health.

CDR3 coding DNA: TGCGCCAGCGCCCCTGAGGCGGTCAAAAACATTCAGTACTTC. It specifies CASAPEAVKNIQYF. The rearrangement joins TRBV5-1 to TRBJ2-4, with no clear D. Germline V CDR1 and CDR2: SGHRS, YFSETQ. V lost 7 bases to trimming and J lost 3 bases, with 14 bases between them. CDR3 length: 14 amino acids. Variable domain in full (rest from reference TRBV5-1 and TRBJ2-4): KAGVTQTPRYLIKTRGQQVTLSCSPISGHRSVSWYQQTPGQGLQFLFEYFSETQRNKGNFPGRFSGRQFSNSRSEMNVSTLELGDSALYLCASAPEAVKNIQYFGAGTRLSVL.